This entry features one T cell receptor beta chain sequence. One end of the junction is discordant with germline, which a read error may explain. This record comes from a study of cytomegalovirus exposure and HLA in healthy donors. The CDR3 is made up of 12 amino acids. Germline-derived CDR1 and CDR2 are SGHDT and YYEEEE. PCR primers comprised 60 Vbeta and 13 Jbeta primers. Measured with immunoSEQ multiplex PCR; TCRdb has only the in-frame clones, and not every one. The data contain under 200,000 clones, approximately 78% of them singletons. The sequence came from a woman younger than 35 in good health and CMV-seronegative. Sequenced sample: PBMCs. The rearrangement uses TRBV5-6 and TRBJ1-1, with D possibly matching TRBD1 (5 bases). The CDR3 reads CASSLGTGENLF. The CDR3 coding sequence is TGTGCCAGCAGCTTGGGAACAGGAGAAAACCTCTTT.